These T cell receptor beta chains were read from a single sample in a study of control samples from healthy donors and cancer patients. The protocol was immunoSEQ multiplex PCR, while the TCRdb copy is restricted to in-frame clones and leaves out a portion. The data show under 200,000 clones, with 91% seen just once and more than 1.3% held by the top ten. Sequences were obtained from blood. The receptors stem from a woman between 25 and 40 years old in good health. Both conserved end residues are part of each CDR3. The D gene is left open where the match is weak. Not every row has a clone size; where given, it reads once, few, many or a size class.

.	.	TRBV30	TRBJ1-4	CAWSVESLNEKLFF	TGTGCCTGGAGTGTAGAGAGTCTTAATGAAAAACTGTTTTTT
.	.	TRBV6-1	TRBJ1-4	CASSEPTVPTNEKLFF	TGTGCCAGCAGTGAACCGACAGTACCAACTAATGAAAAACTGTTTTTT
TRBD2	.	TRBV5-1	TRBJ2-1	CASSLVAGGPHEQFF	TGCGCCAGCAGCTTGGTGGCGGGGGGGCCCCATGAGCAGTTCTTC
TRBD2	.	TRBV11-1	TRBJ2-2	CASSRLAGANTGELFF	TGTGCCAGCAGCCGACTAGCGGGAGCGAACACCGGGGAGCTGTTTTTT
.	.	TRBV4-1	TRBJ1-1	CASSQAAHLNTEAFF	TGCGCCAGCAGCCAAGCGGCACACCTGAACACTGAAGCTTTCTTT
TRBD1	few	TRBV6-5	TRBJ1-6	CASRTGTGGSPLHF	TGTGCCAGCAGGACCGGGACAGGGGGTTCACCCCTCCACTTT
.	.	TRBV6-5	TRBJ1-1	CASSYHGQNTEAFF	TGTGCCAGCAGTTACCACGGACAGAACACTGAAGCTTTCTTT
TRBD2	.	TRBV4-2	TRBJ2-1	CASSHPPGTSGREGQFF	TGTGCCAGCAGCCACCCCCCCGGGACTAGCGGGAGGGAGGGGCAGTTCTTC
TRBD2	.	TRBV7-2	TRBJ2-5	CASSLAGGSETQYF	TGTGCCAGCAGCTTAGCGGGGGGGTCAGAGACCCAGTACTTC
.	.	TRBV5-6	TRBJ2-3	CASSLAPTDTQYF	TGTGCCAGCAGCTTGGCCCCCACAGATACACAGTATTTT
TRBD2	.	TRBV15	TRBJ2-1	CATSRGEASGEQFF	TGTGCCACCAGCAGAGGCGAGGCTAGCGGTGAGCAGTTCTTC
.	.	TRBV28	TRBJ1-1	CASSPQNTEAFF	TGTGCCAGCAGTCCCCAAAACACTGAAGCTTTCTTT
.	.	TRBV7-9	TRBJ1-6	CASSPRTGSSYNSPLHF	TGTGCCAGCAGTCCCCGGACGGGGAGCTCCTATAATTCACCCCTCCACTTT
.	.	TRBV4-1	TRBJ1-1	CASSQDSTEAFF	TGCGCCAGCAGCCAAGACAGCACTGAAGCTTTCTTT
.	.	TRBV27	TRBJ2-7	CASSSHYEQYF	TGTGCCAGCAGTTCACATTACGAGCAGTACTTC
TRBD2	once	TRBV25-1	TRBJ2-1	CASSEYSGTYNEQFF	TGTGCCAGCAGTGAATATAGCGGGACCTACAATGAGCAGTTCTTC
TRBD1	.	TRBV18	TRBJ2-5	CASGRQGYQETQYF	TGTGCCAGCGGTAGACAGGGGTACCAAGAGACCCAGTACTTC
.	.	TRBV25-1	TRBJ1-1	CASSEFGVRTEAFF	TGTGCCAGCAGTGAATTCGGGGTTAGGACTGAAGCTTTCTTT
.	.	TRBV5-1	TRBJ1-3	CASSLGASGNTIYF	TGCGCCAGCAGCTTGGGAGCCTCTGGAAACACCATATATTTT
.	.	TRBV5-1	TRBJ2-7	CASSYGNYEQYF	TGCGCCAGCAGCTACGGGAACTACGAGCAGTACTTC
TRBD2	.	TRBV13	TRBJ2-5	CASSFRTSGGLWTQYF	TGTGCCAGCAGCTTTAGGACTAGCGGGGGGCTCTGGACCCAGTACTTC
.	.	TRBV3-1/TRBV3-2	TRBJ2-7	CASSQRGYYEQYF	TGTGCCAGCAGCCAGCGGGGATACTACGAGCAGTACTTC
TRBD1	few	TRBV5-5	TRBJ1-6	CASSFGQGARNSPLHF	TGTGCCAGCAGCTTCGGACAGGGGGCGCGGAATTCACCCCTCCACTTT
.	.	TRBV2	TRBJ1-1	CASSDELNTEAFF	TGTGCCAGCAGTGATGAACTGAACACTGAAGCTTTCTTT
TRBD1	few	TRBV18	TRBJ1-5	CASSPDRVFTQPQHF	TGTGCCAGCTCACCAGACAGGGTGTTCACTCAGCCCCAGCATTTT
TRBD1	few	TRBV7-3	TRBJ2-5	CASSAGTVETQYF	TGTGCCAGCAGCGCCGGGACAGTGGAGACCCAGTACTTC
.	.	TRBV6-6	TRBJ1-1	CASSRDLTMNTEAFF	TGTGCCAGCAGTCGGGACTTAACGATGAACACTGAAGCTTTCTTT
.	few	TRBV6-2/TRBV6-3	TRBJ2-7	CASSYSSGNYEQYF	TGTGCCAGCAGTTACTCGAGCGGAAACTACGAGCAGTACTTC
TRBD1	.	TRBV19	TRBJ2-7	CASSVSGTGAYEQYF	TGTGCCAGTAGTGTCTCCGGGACAGGGGCCTACGAGCAGTACTTC
.	.	TRBV7-9	TRBJ2-2	CASSLIRGANTGELFF	TGTGCCAGCAGCCTAATAAGGGGGGCGAACACCGGGGAGCTGTTTTTT
.	.	TRBV19	TRBJ2-5	CASSMGRWYQETQYF	TGTGCCAGTAGTATGGGTAGGTGGTACCAAGAGACCCAGTACTTC
.	.	TRBV6-5	TRBJ1-5	CASSYSQGGNQPQHF	TGTGCCAGCAGTTACTCGCAGGGCGGCAATCAGCCCCAGCATTTT
TRBD1	.	TRBV7-9	TRBJ1-2	CASSPWTGGNYGYTF	TGTGCCAGCAGCCCGTGGACAGGAGGAAACTATGGCTACACCTTC
.	once	TRBV4-1	TRBJ2-1	CASSPLPGFRGNEQFF	TGCGCCAGCAGCCCGCTTCCAGGGTTTCGGGGCAATGAGCAGTTCTTC
TRBD1	.	TRBV3-1/TRBV3-2	TRBJ2-6	CASRGTGGAGANVLTF	TGTGCCAGCAGGGGGACAGGGGGCGCCGGGGCCAACGTCCTGACTTTC
.	.	TRBV10-3	TRBJ1-1	CAISGNTEAFF	TGTGCCATCAGTGGGAACACTGAAGCTTTCTTT
TRBD2	.	TRBV2	TRBJ2-7	CASSEVLAGAPEQYF	TGTGCCAGCAGTGAGGTACTAGCGGGAGCCCCCGAGCAGTACTTC
.	.	TRBV4-3	TRBJ1-3	CASSPRQSSGNTIYF	TGCGCCAGCAGCCCTCGACAGAGCTCTGGAAACACCATATATTTT
TRBD1	.	TRBV6-5	TRBJ2-7	CASSWDRVYEQYF	TGTGCCAGCAGTTGGGACAGGGTCTACGAGCAGTACTTC
TRBD1	.	TRBV9	TRBJ2-3	CASSPWTGGKDTQYF	TGTGCCAGCAGCCCATGGACAGGGGGAAAAGATACGCAGTATTTT
TRBD2	.	TRBV5-4	TRBJ2-1	CASSPGLASNEQFF	TGTGCCAGCAGCCCCGGACTAGCGAGCAATGAGCAGTTCTTC
TRBD1	.	TRBV3-1/TRBV3-2	TRBJ1-1	CASSRRTGVRRTEAFF	TGTGCCAGCAGCCGGAGGACAGGGGTCCGTCGGACTGAAGCTTTCTTT
.	.	TRBV9	TRBJ1-1	CASSEDGGNTEAFF	TGTGCCAGCAGCGAGGATGGGGGGAACACTGAAGCTTTCTTT
.	.	TRBV4-1	TRBJ1-2	CASSQEGRDTYGYTF	TGCGCCAGCAGCCAAGAAGGCCGGGACACCTATGGCTACACCTTC
TRBD1	.	TRBV27	TRBJ2-4	CASSSEGQWAKNIQYF	TGTGCCAGCAGTAGCGAGGGACAGTGGGCCAAAAACATTCAGTACTTC
TRBD1	.	TRBV7-9	TRBJ1-1	CASSFRQGTEAFF	TGTGCCAGCAGCTTTCGACAGGGGACTGAAGCTTTCTTT
.	once	TRBV6-4	TRBJ1-6	CASSDGTGLNSPLHF	TGTGCCAGCAGTGACGGAACAGGCCTTAATTCACCCCTCCACTTT
.	.	TRBV6-2/TRBV6-3	TRBJ2-7	CASSFPGHHYEQYF	TGTGCCAGCAGTTTTCCGGGACACCACTACGAGCAGTACTTC
TRBD1	.	TRBV24-1	TRBJ1-5	CATRAGTGELLDSNQPQHF	TGTGCCACCCGAGCGGGGACAGGGGAGTTGTTGGATAGCAATCAGCCCCAGCATTTT
TRBD2	once	TRBV3-1/TRBV3-2	TRBJ2-1	CASSLSPGLGGNEQFF	TGTGCCAGCAGCCTTTCACCGGGACTAGGAGGGAATGAGCAGTTCTTC
.	.	TRBV6-5	TRBJ1-5	CASSYRGGLQPQHF	TGTGCCAGCAGTTATAGAGGAGGGCTTCAGCCCCAGCATTTT
.	.	TRBV5-1	TRBJ1-5	CASEDTDQPQHF	TGCGCCAGCGAGGACACTGATCAGCCCCAGCATTTT
.	.	TRBV6-1	TRBJ1-5	CASSEEGLSNQPQHF	TGTGCCAGCAGTGAAGAAGGGCTAAGCAATCAGCCCCAGCATTTT
.	once	TRBV9	TRBJ1-5	CASSVSGGLQPQHF	TGTGCCAGCAGCGTATCTGGAGGTCTTCAGCCCCAGCATTTT
TRBD1	.	TRBV19	TRBJ2-5	CASSPGQGVGETQYF	TGTGCCAGTAGTCCGGGACAGGGCGTAGGGGAGACCCAGTACTTC
.	.	TRBV19	TRBJ1-2	CASSMRDYGYTF	TGTGCCAGTAGTATGCGTGACTATGGCTACACCTTC
TRBD2	.	TRBV27	TRBJ2-4	CASSFVAGGGKNIQYF	TGTGCCAGCAGTTTTGTAGCGGGGGGGGGCAAAAACATTCAGTACTTC